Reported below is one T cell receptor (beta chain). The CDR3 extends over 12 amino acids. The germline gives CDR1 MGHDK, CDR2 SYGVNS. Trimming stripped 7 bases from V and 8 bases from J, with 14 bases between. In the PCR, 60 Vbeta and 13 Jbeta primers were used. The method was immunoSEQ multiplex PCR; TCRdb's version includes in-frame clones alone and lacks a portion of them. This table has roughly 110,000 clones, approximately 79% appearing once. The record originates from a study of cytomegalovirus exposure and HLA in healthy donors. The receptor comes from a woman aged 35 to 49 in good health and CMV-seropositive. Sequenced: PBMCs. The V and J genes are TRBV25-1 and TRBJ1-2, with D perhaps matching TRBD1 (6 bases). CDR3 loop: CASNGGAGGYTF. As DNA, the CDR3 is TGTGCCAGCAATGGGGGCGCAGGAGGCTACACCTTC.